A single sample gave rise to the 29 T cell receptor beta chains below, sequenced in a study of T cell responses to AZD1222 COVID-19 vaccine. Libraries were prepared by immunoSEQ multiplex PCR; TCRdb keeps only in-frame clonotypes and omits some of them. The sample records around 140,000 clones, roughly 92% being singletons. The material was peripheral blood, obtained on day 0 of AZD1222 vaccination. The receptors come from an adult in good health.

This clone came up once. The chain joins TRBV11-2 to TRBJ1-1; perhaps TRBD1 as D (5 bases). The V gene lost 1 base and the J gene lost 5 bases, with 14 bases spanning the gap. The CDR3 has 15 residues. Germline-derived CDR1 and CDR2 are SGHAT and FQNNGV. DNA of the CDR3: TGTGCCAGCAGCTTAGGACCCACAGGCTGGACTGAAGCTTTCTTT. It is translated as CASSLGPTGWTEAFF.

This rearrangement joins TRBV11-2 to TRBJ2-1, with D perhaps matching TRBD1 (5 bases). The CDR3 runs 10 residues. Deletions cut 5 bases from V and 13 bases from J, with 9 bases between. CDR1 and CDR2 from the germline V gene are SGHAT and FQNNGV. CDR3 residues: CASSPGYQFF. The DNA of the CDR3 is TGTGCCAGCAGCCCAGGGTATCAGTTCTTC.

The chain employs TRBV6-2 or TRBV6-3 and TRBJ1-4; D gene uncertain. The CDR3 runs to 15 residues. The germline CDR1 and CDR2 sequences are MNHEY and SVGEGT. The V gene lost 6 bases and the J gene lost 5 bases, with 16 bases spanning the gap. The CDR3 region is CASSPLGSRNEKLFF. CDR3 sequence (DNA): TGTGCCAGCAGCCCCTTGGGGAGCAGGAATGAAAAACTGTTTTTT.

The chain carries TRBV7-9 and TRBJ2-1, with D tentatively TRBD1 (5 bases). Deletions cut 1 base from V and 4 bases from J, with 11 bases between. Looked up from germline, CDR1 is SEHNR and CDR2 is FQNEAQ (reference sequence). This CDR3 has 15 amino acids. The CDR3 nucleotides are TGTGCCAGCAGCTTAGGGGGCGTTGGGTACAATGAGCAGTTCTTC. As protein: CASSLGGVGYNEQFF.

V is TRBV1 and J is TRBJ2-7; the table gives TRBD2 as D, unverified against the DNA. TRBV1 represents a pseudogene. The CDR3 length is 17 residues. For the CDR3, the DNA is TGCACCAGCAGCCAAGATATCGTGGGGGAGGGATTCTACGAGCAGTACTTC. This codes for CTSSQDIVGEGFYEQYF.

The chain employs TRBV3-1 (or the pseudogene TRBV3-2) and TRBJ1-5; D is uncertain. CDR3 length: 12 residues. V lost 1 base to trimming and J lost 7 bases, with 5 bases between them. Per germline, CDR1 LGHDT and CDR2 YNNKEL (reference sequence). This CDR3 is CASSQARQPQHF. Here the CDR3 DNA reads TGTGCCAGCAGCCAAGCAAGACAGCCCCAGCATTTT.

The chain employs TRBV5-4 and TRBJ2-5, with TRBD2 as a possible D gene (6 bases). The germline V gene encodes CDR1 SGHNT and CDR2 YYREEE (reference sequence). The CDR3 totals 15 residues. The V end was cut by 0 bases, the J end by 1 base, with 10 bases between. This CDR3 reads CASSLALGGQETQYF. The CDR3 nucleotides read TGTGCCAGCAGCTTGGCTCTGGGGGGCCAAGAGACCCAGTACTTC.

The chain has TRBV9 and TRBJ2-1, with 8 bases matching TRBD1. Per germline, CDR1 SGDLS and CDR2 YYNGEE. This CDR3 has 14 amino acids. J was trimmed by 6 bases and V by 4 bases; bases with no gene match: 6. The CDR3 loop is CASSSWTGSNEQFF. The CDR3, as DNA: TGTGCCAGCAGCTCCTGGACAGGGAGCAATGAGCAGTTCTTC.

The chain employs TRBV6-1 and TRBJ1-2, with a tentative D call TRBD1 (5 bases). With 0 bases removed from V and 10 bases from J, the gap between germline ends came to 15 bases. The CDR3 covers 14 residues. Germline CDR1 is MNHNS and CDR2 is SASEGT. CDR3 coding DNA: TGTGCCAGCAGTGAAGCCTCAGGGCAGGGTCCCTACACCTTC. Translated, it gives CASSEASGQGPYTF.

The gene calls are TRBV27 and TRBJ2-1; 7 bases match TRBD1. The CDR3 spans 17 residues. With V trimmed by 1 base and J by 5 bases, 11 bases remained unmatched. Germline V CDR1 and CDR2: MNHEY, SMNVEV (reference sequence). The CDR3 here is CASSLLKTGSLHNEQFF. CDR3 nucleotide sequence: TGTGCCAGCAGTTTATTAAAGACAGGGTCCCTGCACAATGAGCAGTTCTTC.

The chain links TRBV14 to TRBJ1-2; no clear D gene. This CDR3 spans 13 amino acids. V gave up 1 base and J gave up 8 bases, with 11 bases separating them. CDR1 and CDR2 (germline): SGHDN, FVKESK. The CDR3: CASSQVEGNGYTF. The CDR3 DNA reads TGTGCCAGCAGCCAAGTTGAGGGTAACGGCTACACCTTC.

V is TRBV7-9 and J is TRBJ2-2; D is unclear. Trimming took 5 bases from V and 4 from J, leaving 5 bases between them. CDR3 size: 12 residues. Germline V gives CDR1 SEHNR, CDR2 FQNEAQ (reference sequence). CDR3 sequence (DNA): TGTGCCAGCAGCCCTGCCACCGGGGAGCTGTTTTTT. As protein: CASSPATGELFF.

This clone was detected only once. V is TRBV2 and J is TRBJ1-5; 7 bases fit TRBD1. Trimming took 9 bases from V and 4 from J; bases not matched to a gene: 9. The CDR3 is 14 residues long. From germline, CDR1 is SNHLY and CDR2 FYNNEI. CDR3 bases: TGTGCCAGTCAGACAGGGCAACTTAATCAGCCCCAGCATTTT. It specifies CASQTGQLNQPQHF. Full variable domain (remainder filled in from reference TRBV2 and TRBJ1-5): EPEVTQTPSHQVTQMGQEVILRCVPISNHLYFYWYRQILGQKVEFLVSFYNNEISEKSEIFDDQFSVERPDGSNFTLKIRSTKLEDSAMYFCASQTGQLNQPQHFGDGTRLSIL.

The chain recombines TRBV9 with TRBJ2-1; TRBD2 aligns across 8 bases. The CDR3 runs 13 residues. The germline gives CDR1 SGDLS, CDR2 YYNGEE. J lost 13 bases, V lost 5 bases, and 11 bases had no gene match. As DNA, the CDR3 is TGTGCCAGCAGAGCCGTCGAGACTAGCGTTCAGTTCTTC. It codes for CASRAVETSVQFF.

The rearrangement uses TRBV28 and TRBJ2-7; D unresolved. This CDR3 contains 16 residues. From germline, CDR1 is MDHEN and CDR2 SYDVKM. V lost 6 bases to trimming and J lost 2 bases, with 20 bases between them. Written as DNA, the CDR3 is TGTGCCAGCAGCCCTTCCGACCGATACCCCCCCTACGAGCAGTACTTC. Translating it yields CASSPSDRYPPYEQYF.

In its sample, this clone was seen once. This chain joins TRBV10-3 and TRBJ2-1; 11 bases agree with TRBD2. Germline V gene lookup returns CDR1 ENHRY and CDR2 SYGVKD. The CDR3 runs to 15 residues. Trimming cost V 6 bases and J 7 bases; bases outside gene matches: 8. CDR3 coding DNA: TGTGCCATCAGCTTTACTAGCGGGAGCATGAATGAGCAGTTCTTC. Encoded protein: CAISFTSGSMNEQFF.

V gene TRBV30 combines with J gene TRBJ2-3; D gene unclear. With 2 bases removed from V and 6 bases from J, the gap between germline ends came to 6 bases. Germline CDR1 GTSNPN, CDR2 SVGIG (reference sequence). This CDR3 has 11 amino acids. The CDR3 loop reads CAWSIPDTQYF. The CDR3 DNA reads TGTGCCTGGAGTATTCCGGATACGCAGTATTTT.

The chain recombines TRBV6-6 with TRBJ2-1; TRBD1 agrees at 10 bases. CDR1 is MNHNY and CDR2 is SVGAGI in the germline V gene (reference sequence). After removal of 5 bases from V and 8 bases from J, the junction contained 15 bases not matched to a gene. The CDR3 has 17 residues. The CDR3 DNA reads TGTGCCAGCAGTCCATTCGCCGGGACAGGGGACGATGATGAGCAGTTCTTC. Its translation: CASSPFAGTGDDDEQFF.

This clone was observed a single time. V usage is TRBV3-1 (or the pseudogene TRBV3-2) and J usage is TRBJ2-1; 8 bases are shared with TRBD1. J gave up 8 bases and V 7 bases, and 7 bases lay outside the gene matches. CDR3 length: 13 residues. In germline, CDR1 is LGHDT, CDR2 YNNKEL (reference sequence). The CDR3 is CASNRPGGHEQFF. CDR3 DNA: TGTGCCAGCAATCGACCAGGGGGCCATGAGCAGTTCTTC.

The rearrangement links TRBV27 to TRBJ1-2; the match to TRBD1 covers 7 bases. The length of the CDR3 is 13 residues. V lost 6 bases and J lost 3; bases outside the gene matches: 4. The germline V gene encodes CDR1 MNHEY and CDR2 SMNVEV (reference sequence). The CDR3 coding sequence is TGTGCCAGCAGCCCGGGACAGTACTATGGCTACACCTTC. It yields the protein CASSPGQYYGYTF.

The chain links TRBV20-1 to TRBJ2-7; D is uncertain. Germline CDR1 and CDR2: DFQATT and SNEGSKA (reference sequence). V lost 6 bases, J lost 3 bases, and 12 bases lay in between. The CDR3 extends over 12 amino acids. The CDR3: CSASRRDYEQYF. CDR3 in DNA: TGCAGTGCCAGTCGTAGGGACTACGAGCAGTACTTC.

This clone has only one observation. The rearrangement uses TRBV6-5 and TRBJ1-3, with TRBD1 as a possible D gene (6 bases). The CDR3 is 15 amino acids. CDR1 MNHEY and CDR2 SVGAGI come from the germline V gene. Trimming pared 6 bases from V and 0 bases from J, leaving 12 bases between. The CDR3 DNA is TGTGCCAGCAGAGCGACAGGCTTCTCTGGAAACACCATATATTTT. Its protein is CASRATGFSGNTIYF.

The chain joins TRBV19 to TRBJ1-2, with a weak D call TRBD1 (5 bases). This CDR3 has 15 residues. V lost 5 bases and J 0 bases, leaving 13 bases between the germline ends. The germline CDR1 and CDR2 sequences are LNHDA and SQIVND (reference sequence). CDR3 region: CASSLSGTPNYGYTF. The DNA of the CDR3 is TGTGCCAGTAGTCTGTCGGGGACTCCTAACTATGGCTACACCTTC.

The sample holds one count of this clone. J is TRBJ1-6 and V is TRBV4-2, with 9 bases identical to TRBD1. The germline CDR1 and CDR2 sequences are LGHNA and YNFKEQ. Unmatched junction bases numbered 3, after V lost 3 bases and J lost 6 bases. The CDR3 extends over 15 amino acids. The CDR3 sequence is CASSQETGGNSPLHF. DNA for the CDR3: TGTGCCAGCAGCCAGGAGACAGGGGGTAATTCACCCCTCCACTTT.

The chain couples TRBV7-2 to TRBJ2-1; D unclear. Trimming removed 1 base at V and 3 bases at J, with 13 bases between. The CDR3 consists of 16 residues. Looked up from germline, CDR1 is SGHTA and CDR2 is FQGNSA. Written as DNA, the CDR3 is TGTGCCAGCAGCTTAGACGGTGCGGATTTCTACAATGAGCAGTTCTTC. Its translation: CASSLDGADFYNEQFF.

This clone was observed once. V gene TRBV3-1 (or the pseudogene TRBV3-2) combines with J gene TRBJ2-2, with 10 bases fitting TRBD2. There are 15 residues in the CDR3. V shed 4 bases and J 4 bases; nucleotides not matched to a gene: 3. Per germline, CDR1 LGHDT and CDR2 YNNKEL (reference sequence). Here the CDR3 reads CASSRAGGRTGELFF. The CDR3 DNA sequence: TGTGCCAGCAGCCGAGCGGGGGGGCGCACCGGGGAGCTGTTTTTT.

The chain couples TRBV5-1 to TRBJ1-1; D is undetermined. Trimming left V 0 bases short and J 4 bases short, with 10 bases between. The CDR3 runs 14 residues. CDR1 SGHRS and CDR2 YFSETQ come from the germline V gene. The CDR3 coding sequence is TGCGCCAGCAGCTTGGAGCGGTCTGGCACTGAAGCTTTCTTT. Translating gives CASSLERSGTEAFF.

The chain couples TRBV30 to TRBJ2-7, with D unresolved. The germline V gene encodes CDR1 GTSNPN and CDR2 SVGIG (reference sequence). Deletions cut 4 bases from V and 1 base from J, with 8 bases between. The CDR3 spans 12 residues. The CDR3 sequence: CAWKQNSYEQYF. The CDR3 coding sequence is TGTGCCTGGAAACAGAATTCCTACGAGCAGTACTTC.

The chain employs TRBV5-4 and TRBJ1-6; 7 bases are shared with TRBD1. CDR1 and CDR2 from the germline V gene are SGHNT and YYREEE (reference sequence). This CDR3 spans 14 amino acids. V shed 5 bases, J shed 5 bases, and the junction held 4 bases outside the gene matches. CDR3 residues: CASSYGQDNSPLHF. The CDR3 DNA is TGTGCCAGCAGTTACGGACAGGATAATTCACCCCTCCACTTT. Combining the CDR3 with reference TRBV5-4 and TRBJ1-6 gives the whole variable domain ETGVTQSPTHLIKTRGQQVTLRCSSQSGHNTVSWYQQALGQGPQFIFQYYREEENGRGNFPPRFSGLQFPNYSSELNVNALELDDSALYLCASSYGQDNSPLHFGNGTRLTVT.